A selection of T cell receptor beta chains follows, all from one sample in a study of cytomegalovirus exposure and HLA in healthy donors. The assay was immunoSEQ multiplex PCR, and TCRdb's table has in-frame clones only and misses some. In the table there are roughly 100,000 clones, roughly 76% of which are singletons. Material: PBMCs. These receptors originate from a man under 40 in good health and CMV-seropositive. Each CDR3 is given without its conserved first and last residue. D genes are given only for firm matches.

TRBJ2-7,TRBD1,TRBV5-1,ASSLSGQGYEQY
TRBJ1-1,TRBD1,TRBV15,ATSRGRLLPAEGASDTEAF
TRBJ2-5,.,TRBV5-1,ASSLVGLQETQY
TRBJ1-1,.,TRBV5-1,ASKELRTNTEAF
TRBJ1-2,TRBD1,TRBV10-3,AIRLGTGDYGYT
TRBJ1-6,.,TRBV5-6,AEGSWYEGNSPLH
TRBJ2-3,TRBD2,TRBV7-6,ASSRTGGGTDTQY
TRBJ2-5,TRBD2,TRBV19,ASSPMGSGGFETQY
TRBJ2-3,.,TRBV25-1,ASATSTDTQY
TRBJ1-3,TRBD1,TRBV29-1,SGTGGLSGNTIY
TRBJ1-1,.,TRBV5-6,ASSIGPSRGTEAF
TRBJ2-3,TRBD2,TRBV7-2,ASSRSGGDTQY
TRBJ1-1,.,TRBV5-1,ASSLAGQNTEAF
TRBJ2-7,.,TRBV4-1,ASSQVRDMALEQY
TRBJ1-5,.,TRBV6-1,ASSETGRELPQH
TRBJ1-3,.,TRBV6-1,AGKASHSGNTIY
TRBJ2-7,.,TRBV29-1,SVEDRGSSYEQY
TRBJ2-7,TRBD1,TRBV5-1,ASSLGQGPTYEQY
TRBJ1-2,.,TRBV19,ASSILEESSNYGYT
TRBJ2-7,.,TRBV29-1,SAEGQGYEQY
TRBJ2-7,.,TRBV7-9,ASSLSAGSYEQY
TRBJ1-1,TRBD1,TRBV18,ASCAGQELEAF
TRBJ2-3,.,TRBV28,ASSLGTTSERDTDTQY
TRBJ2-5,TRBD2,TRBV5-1,ASSLVGRRQETQY
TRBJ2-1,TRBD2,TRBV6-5,ASKLRGEYNEQF
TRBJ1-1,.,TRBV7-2,ASSLNTEAF
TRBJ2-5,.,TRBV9,ASSAWGGTEETQY
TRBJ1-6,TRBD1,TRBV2,ASSAQGAGNSPLH
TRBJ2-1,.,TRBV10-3,ATQGWGGDNEQF
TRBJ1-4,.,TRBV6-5,ASSSPGLGNEKLF